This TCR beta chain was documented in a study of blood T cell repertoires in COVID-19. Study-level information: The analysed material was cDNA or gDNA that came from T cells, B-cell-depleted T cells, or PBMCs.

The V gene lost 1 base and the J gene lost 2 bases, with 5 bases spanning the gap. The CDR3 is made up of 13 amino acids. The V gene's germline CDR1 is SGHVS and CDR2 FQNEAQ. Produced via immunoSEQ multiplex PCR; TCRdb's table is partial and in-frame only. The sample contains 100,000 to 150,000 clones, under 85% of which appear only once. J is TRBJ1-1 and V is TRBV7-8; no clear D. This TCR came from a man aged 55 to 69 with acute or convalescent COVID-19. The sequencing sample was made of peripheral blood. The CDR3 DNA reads TGTGCCAGCAGCTTAGGACAAAACACTGAAGCTTTCTTT. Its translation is CASSLGQNTEAFF.